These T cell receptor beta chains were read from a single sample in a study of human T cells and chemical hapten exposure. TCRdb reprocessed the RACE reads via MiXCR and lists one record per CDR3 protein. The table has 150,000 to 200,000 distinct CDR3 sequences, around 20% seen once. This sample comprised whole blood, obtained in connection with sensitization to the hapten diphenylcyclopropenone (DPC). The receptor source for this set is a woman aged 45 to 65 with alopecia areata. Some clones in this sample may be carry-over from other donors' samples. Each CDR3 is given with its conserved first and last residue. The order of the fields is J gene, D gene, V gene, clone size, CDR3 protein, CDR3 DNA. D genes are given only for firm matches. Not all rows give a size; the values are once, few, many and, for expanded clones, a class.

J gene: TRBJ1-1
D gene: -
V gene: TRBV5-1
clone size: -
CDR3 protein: CASSMGYTEAFF
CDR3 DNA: TGCGCCAGCAGCATGGGGTACACTGAAGCTTTCTTT

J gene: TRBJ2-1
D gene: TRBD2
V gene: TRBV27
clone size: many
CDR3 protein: CASSWSGLAGANEQFF
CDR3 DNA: TGTGCCAGCAGCTGGAGCGGGCTAGCGGGAGCCAATGAGCAGTTCTTC

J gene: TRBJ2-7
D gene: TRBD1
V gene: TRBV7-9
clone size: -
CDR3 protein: CASSGPGGSPQYF
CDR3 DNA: TGTGCCAGCAGTGGGCCAGGGGGCTCCCCCCAGTACTTC

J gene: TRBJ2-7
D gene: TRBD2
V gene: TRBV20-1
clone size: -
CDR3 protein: CSALTGTSGPSSYEQYF
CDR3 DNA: TGCAGTGCTCTTACCGGGACTAGCGGGCCTAGCTCCTACGAGCAGTACTTC

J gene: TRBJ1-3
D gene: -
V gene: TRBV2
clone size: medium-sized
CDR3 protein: CASSEDLSGNTIYF
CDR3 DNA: TGTGCCAGCAGTGAAGATCTCTCTGGAAACACCATATATTTT

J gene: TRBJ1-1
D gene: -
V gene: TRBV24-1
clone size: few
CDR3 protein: CATSDLRLLNTEAFF
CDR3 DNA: TGTGCCACCAGTGATTTGAGACTGCTGAACACTGAAGCTTTCTTT

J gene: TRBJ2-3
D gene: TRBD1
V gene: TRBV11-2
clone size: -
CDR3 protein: CASTLGTGGTDTQYF
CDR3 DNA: TGTGCCAGCACCCTAGGGACAGGGGGGACAGATACGCAGTATTTT

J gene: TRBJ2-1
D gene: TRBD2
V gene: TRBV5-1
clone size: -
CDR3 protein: CASSLLLAGGSEQFF
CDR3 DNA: TGCGCCAGCAGCTTGTTACTAGCGGGAGGTAGCGAGCAGTTCTTC

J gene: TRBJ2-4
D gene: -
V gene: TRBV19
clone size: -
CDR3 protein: CASIWGNIQYF
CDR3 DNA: TGTGCCAGTATCTGGGGAAACATTCAGTACTTC

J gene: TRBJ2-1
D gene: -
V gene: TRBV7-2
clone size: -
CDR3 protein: CASILTDEQFF
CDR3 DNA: TGTGCCAGCATACTTACGGATGAGCAGTTCTTC

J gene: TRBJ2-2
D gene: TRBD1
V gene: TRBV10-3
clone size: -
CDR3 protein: CAISARDRTANTGELFF
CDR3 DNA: TGTGCCATCAGTGCCCGGGACAGGACAGCGAACACCGGGGAGCTGTTTTTT

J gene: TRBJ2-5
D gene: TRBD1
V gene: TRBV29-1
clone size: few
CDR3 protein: CSGRTGETQYF
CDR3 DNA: TGCAGCGGGAGGACAGGAGAGACCCAGTACTTC

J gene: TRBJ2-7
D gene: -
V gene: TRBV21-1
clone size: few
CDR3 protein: CASPTSWGVLCREQYF
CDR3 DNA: TGTGCCAGCCCGACATCGTGGGGGGTTCTTTGTCGCGAGCAGTACTTC

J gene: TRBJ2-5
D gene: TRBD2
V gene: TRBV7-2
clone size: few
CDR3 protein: CASSLTGTSFQETQYF
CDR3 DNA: TGTGCCAGCAGCTTAACCGGGACTAGTTTCCAAGAGACCCAGTACTTC

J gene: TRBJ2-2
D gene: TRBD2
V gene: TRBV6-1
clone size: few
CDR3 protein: CASSESGRVTGELFF
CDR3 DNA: TGTGCCAGCAGTGAAAGCGGGAGAGTCACCGGGGAGCTGTTTTTT

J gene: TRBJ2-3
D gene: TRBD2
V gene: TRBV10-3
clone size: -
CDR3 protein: CAIDKGEGSTDTQYF
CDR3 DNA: TGTGCCATCGACAAAGGGGAGGGCAGCACAGATACGCAGTATTTT

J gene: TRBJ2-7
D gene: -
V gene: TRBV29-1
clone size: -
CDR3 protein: CSVKGSYEQYF
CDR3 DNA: TGCAGCGTCAAGGGCTCCTACGAGCAGTACTTC

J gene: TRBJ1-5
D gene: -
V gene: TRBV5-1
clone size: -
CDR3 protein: CASSLEGDPGQPQHF
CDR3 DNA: TGCGCCAGCAGCTTGGAGGGGGACCCTGGTCAGCCCCAGCATTTT

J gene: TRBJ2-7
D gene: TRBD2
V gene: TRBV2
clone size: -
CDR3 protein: CASSRLPLAVSSYEQYF
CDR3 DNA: TGTGCCAGCAGCCGCCTCCCGCTAGCGGTGAGCTCCTACGAGCAGTACTTC

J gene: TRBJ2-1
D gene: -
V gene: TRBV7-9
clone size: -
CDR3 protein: CASSLAARGDEQFF
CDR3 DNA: TGTGCCAGCAGCTTAGCAGCCAGAGGCGATGAGCAGTTCTTC